These 27 T cell receptor beta chains were all obtained from the same sample, sequenced in a study of CD8+ T cells in alopecia areata. Reverse transcription of extracted RNA yielded cDNA, which provided the sequencing template. The data were produced by immunoSEQ multiplex PCR, yet TCRdb's version contains in-frame clones alone and is incomplete. The sample has a few hundred thousand clones, roughly three fifths seen once; the top ten hold around 1.2%. This sample's treatment: oral pan-JAK inhibitor, 5-10 mg twice daily. Sequenced here: CD4+ T cells sorted from blood, sampled around week 42, from a patient treated with tofacitinib. The source of these receptors is a human donor with alopecia areata.

This clone appeared once. J is TRBJ1-1 and V is TRBV20-1; a possible D gene is TRBD1 (5 bases). Germline V gene lookup returns CDR1 DFQATT and CDR2 SNEGSKA (reference sequence). Trimming removed 7 bases at V and 3 bases at J, with 9 bases between. The CDR3 runs to 11 residues. The CDR3 spells CSGKGHTEAFF. CDR3 DNA: TGCAGTGGAAAGGGGCACACTGAAGCTTTCTTT.

This clone was observed once. The chain recombines TRBV2 with TRBJ2-3; no clear D gene. CDR3 length: 15 residues. CDR1 is SNHLY and CDR2 is FYNNEI in the germline V gene. Trimming pared 4 bases from V and 3 bases from J, leaving 14 bases between. In DNA, the CDR3 is TGTGCCAGCAGTGTATCAGGTGGGCCGACAGATACGCAGTATTTT. It specifies CASSVSGGPTDTQYF.

The chain uses TRBV27 and TRBJ2-1, with TRBD1 identical over 10 bases. The J segment lost 3 bases and the V segment lost 6 bases, leaving 8 bases of the junction unmatched. Germline CDR1 reads MNHEY; CDR2 reads SMNVEV (reference sequence). This CDR3 is built from 16 residues. CDR3 bases: TGTGCCAGCAGCAACTCGGGACAGGGGTACTACAATGAGCAGTTCTTC. It yields the protein CASSNSGQGYYNEQFF.

A few counts support this clone. This rearrangement joins TRBV5-1 to TRBJ2-3, with D uncertain. The germline V gene has CDR1 SGHRS and CDR2 YFSETQ. Trimming removed 0 bases at V and 0 bases at J, with 8 bases between. The CDR3 contains 15 residues. CDR3 bases: TGCGCCAGCAGCTTGGACATTTCTAGCACAGATACGCAGTATTTT. Encoded protein: CASSLDISSTDTQYF.

This clone appeared once. At one end, the junction sequence differs from germline, possibly due to a read error. V usage is TRBV29-1 and J usage is TRBJ2-5; D remains ambiguous. CDR1 SQVTM and CDR2 ANQGSEA come from the germline V gene. The CDR3 runs 9 residues. CDR3 residues: CSVGPDHNF. CDR3 nucleotide sequence: TGCAGCGTTGGCCCAGACCATAACTTC.

The genes are TRBV15 and TRBJ2-7, with a tentative D call TRBD1 (6 bases). Trimming took off 1 base at V and 2 bases at J, with 9 bases between the two ends. The CDR3 runs to 14 residues. Germline CDR1 and CDR2: LNHNV and YYDKDF (reference sequence). CDR3 bases: TGTGCCACCAGCAGAGGACAGGAACCCTACGAGCAGTACTTC. Residues: CATSRGQEPYEQYF.

The chain combines TRBV10-3 with TRBJ2-7; 7 bases are a match to TRBD2. CDR3 length equals 13 residues. The V gene's germline CDR1 is ENHRY and CDR2 SYGVKD. V lost 3 bases, J lost 5 bases, and 4 bases stayed unmatched. The CDR3 nucleotides are TGTGCCATCAGTGAAGGGACTATGGACGAGCAGTACTTC. It is translated as CAISEGTMDEQYF.

CDR3 DNA: TGTGCCAGCAGCTCTATTTCAGGTAGCGAGCAGTACTTC. It yields the protein CASSSISGSEQYF. The chain combines TRBV7-2 with TRBJ2-7; D gene ambiguous. This CDR3 is 13 amino acids long. Trimming took 4 bases from V and 6 from J, leaving 13 bases between them. Looked up from germline, CDR1 is SGHTA and CDR2 is FQGNSA.

This sequence joins TRBV30 and TRBJ2-7; 8 bases map to TRBD1. The ends lost 8 bases at V and 5 bases at J; junction bases unmatched: 5. This CDR3 is 11 amino acids long. In germline, CDR1 is GTSNPN, CDR2 SVGIG (reference sequence). CDR3 DNA sequence: TGTGCCCTCGGACAGGGAGACGAGCAGTACTTC. Its translation is CALGQGDEQYF. The full variable domain, its missing parts supplied by reference TRBV30 and TRBJ2-7, is SQTIHQWPATLVQPVGSPLSLECTVEGTSNPNLYWYRQAAGRGLQLLFYSVGIGQISSEVPQNLSASRPQDRQFILSSKKLLLSDSGFYLCALGQGDEQYFGPGTRLTVT.

The chain couples TRBV2 to TRBJ2-1; TRBD1 agrees at 12 bases. The CDR3 is 16 residues long. Germline V CDR1 and CDR2: SNHLY, FYNNEI. J lost 7 bases, V lost 6 bases, and 10 bases had no gene match. In DNA form, the CDR3 reads TGTGCCAGCAGGTTGGCCGGGACAGGGGGCCCGAATGAGCAGTTCTTC. This sequence encodes CASRLAGTGGPNEQFF. Full variable domain (missing parts from reference TRBV2 and TRBJ2-1): EPEVTQTPSHQVTQMGQEVILRCVPISNHLYFYWYRQILGQKVEFLVSFYNNEISEKSEIFDDQFSVERPDGSNFTLKIRSTKLEDSAMYFCASRLAGTGGPNEQFFGPGTRLTVL.

J is TRBJ1-1 and V is TRBV25-1; tentatively, D is TRBD1 (6 bases). The germline gives CDR1 MGHDK, CDR2 SYGVNS. Trimming shortened V by 3 bases and J by 1 base, and 18 bases separated the two germline ends. The CDR3 length is 17 residues. The DNA of the CDR3 is TGTGCCAGCAGTGAGTTGGGGGCGGTGGGAACGAACACTGAAGCTTTCTTT. Encoded protein: CASSELGAVGTNTEAFF. The whole variable domain, filled in from reference TRBV25-1 and TRBJ1-1, reads EADIYQTPRYLVIGTGKKITLECSQTMGHDKMYWYQQDPGMELHLIHYSYGVNSTEKGDLSSESTVSRIRTEHFPLTLESARPSHTSQYLCASSELGAVGTNTEAFFGQGTRLTVV.

As to this clone: The sample contains more than one DNA sequence encoding this CDR3. V and J are TRBV29-1 and TRBJ1-1; the D gene is possibly TRBD1 (6 bases). V was cut by 3 bases and J by 2 bases, with 7 bases left in between. This CDR3 contains 12 residues. The germline CDR1 and CDR2 sequences are SQVTM and ANQGSEA. CDR3 residues: CSVDRGNTEAFF. The CDR3 DNA reads as TGCAGCGTTGACAGGGGAAACACTGAAGCTTTCTTT.

This chain connects TRBV29-1 to TRBJ2-7, with 7 nucleotides matching TRBD1. Germline CDR1 SQVTM, CDR2 ANQGSEA. J was trimmed by 5 bases and V by 4 bases; bases with no gene match: 2. This CDR3 has 11 amino acids. The CDR3 is CSVGQGHEQYF. For the CDR3, the DNA is TGCAGCGTTGGACAGGGCCACGAGCAGTACTTC.

CDR3 in amino acids: CASSGGETQYF. DNA for the CDR3: TGTGCCAGTAGTGGAGGAGAGACCCAGTACTTC. The chain combines TRBV19 with TRBJ2-5; a weak D match, TRBD2 (5 bases). The ends were cut back, 5 bases at V and 4 bases at J, with 5 bases in the middle. The CDR3 spans 11 residues. From germline, CDR1 is LNHDA and CDR2 SQIVND (reference sequence).

This chain uses TRBV5-6 with TRBJ2-5; either TRBD1 or TRBD2 may fit D (5 bases each). Germline CDR1 SGHDT, CDR2 YYEEEE. Trimming cost V 4 bases and J 1 base, with 17 bases left between them. The CDR3 extends over 16 amino acids. CDR3 amino acids: CASSIEGSLTQETQYF. The CDR3 DNA is TGTGCCAGCAGCATAGAGGGGTCCCTCACCCAAGAGACCCAGTACTTC.

The rearrangement links TRBV29-1 to TRBJ2-7; D is perhaps TRBD2 (5 bases). Trimming removed 4 bases at V and 0 bases at J, with 10 bases between. Per germline, CDR1 SQVTM and CDR2 ANQGSEA. There are 13 residues in the CDR3. The CDR3 loop reads CSVVYGISYEQYF. As DNA, the CDR3 is TGCAGCGTTGTCTACGGGATCTCCTACGAGCAGTACTTC.

J is TRBJ1-2 and V is TRBV25-1; a possible D gene is TRBD1 (5 bases). CDR1 and CDR2 (germline): MGHDK, SYGVNS. The CDR3 runs to 14 residues. The V end was cut by 3 bases, the J end by 7 bases, with 15 bases between. The CDR3 nucleotides are TGTGCCAGCAGTGAGAGTCGGCGGGACGCTGGCTACACCTTC. It specifies CASSESRRDAGYTF.

This clone occurred a few times. J is TRBJ2-5 and V is TRBV5-1; possible D gene TRBD2, 5 bases. The V gene lost 4 bases and the J gene lost 0 bases, with 16 bases spanning the gap. The V gene's germline CDR1 is SGHRS and CDR2 YFSETQ. The CDR3 extends over 16 amino acids. Written as DNA, the CDR3 is TGCGCCAGCAGCAACGGGATACGACAAAACCAAGAGACCCAGTACTTC. This sequence encodes CASSNGIRQNQETQYF.

This clone came up a few times. The chain employs TRBV19 and TRBJ2-3, with TRBD2 identical over 10 bases. The germline gives CDR1 LNHDA, CDR2 SQIVND (reference sequence). V dropped 4 bases and J dropped 2; count of bases not matched to a gene: 9. The CDR3 is 17 residues long. The CDR3 region has the DNA TGTGCCAGTAGTACGGGCCTCACTAGCGGGGACACAGATACGCAGTATTTT. This sequence encodes CASSTGLTSGDTDTQYF.

As concerns this clone: Other DNA variants within this sample encode the same CDR3. V usage is TRBV7-2 and J usage is TRBJ2-3; D is undetermined. V dropped 5 bases and J dropped 2 bases, with 5 bases sitting between them. Germline V gene data show CDR1 as SGHTA and CDR2 as FQGNSA. CDR3 length: 12 residues. CDR3 amino acids: CASSQLTDTQYF. The CDR3 DNA sequence: TGTGCCAGCAGCCAGCTCACAGATACGCAGTATTTT.

V is TRBV6-1 and J is TRBJ2-2, with 9 positions matching TRBD1. Per germline, CDR1 MNHNS and CDR2 SASEGT. The CDR3 has 15 residues. Losses at the gene ends were 7 bases for V and 2 bases for J; bases not matched to a gene: 5. The CDR3 sequence: CASTGTGINTGELFF. The CDR3 bases are TGTGCCAGCACCGGGACAGGGATAAACACCGGGGAGCTGTTTTTT.

V is TRBV27 and J is TRBJ1-6, with TRBD1 matching 7 bases. Germline V gives CDR1 MNHEY, CDR2 SMNVEV (reference sequence). The CDR3 is 15 amino acids. Unmatched junction bases numbered 7, after V lost 4 bases and J lost 7 bases. The CDR3 nucleotides read TGTGCCAGCAGTTCCCGAGGGGGCGAGAATTCACCCCTCCACTTT. Translated, it gives CASSSRGGENSPLHF.

This chain connects TRBV29-1 to TRBJ1-1, with unresolved D. There are 12 residues in the CDR3. The V gene lost 4 bases and the J gene lost 2 bases, with 8 bases spanning the gap. Looked up from germline, CDR1 is SQVTM and CDR2 is ANQGSEA. CDR3 DNA sequence: TGCAGCGTTGCCGGGGTAAACACTGAAGCTTTCTTT. It specifies CSVAGVNTEAFF. Combining the CDR3 with reference TRBV29-1 and TRBJ1-1 gives the whole variable domain SAVISQKPSRDICQRGTSLTIQCQVDSQVTMMFWYRQQPGQSLTLIATANQGSEATYESGFVIDKFPISRPNLTFSTLTVSNMSPEDSSIYLCSVAGVNTEAFFGQGTRLTVV.

This clone showed up just once. The genes are TRBV7-2 and TRBJ2-2; D uncertain. Per germline, CDR1 SGHTA and CDR2 FQGNSA. The CDR3 consists of 14 residues. V was shortened by 4 bases and J by 4 bases, with 10 bases between the two germline ends. CDR3 sequence (DNA): TGTGCCAGCAGCTACCAACAAGTCACCGGGGAGCTGTTTTTT. Its translation: CASSYQQVTGELFF.

The V gene is TRBV12-5, the J gene TRBJ1-1; no firm D call. This CDR3 region has 16 residues. Germline lookup yields CDR1 LGHNT and CDR2 FRNRAP. Trimming cost V 0 bases and J 4 bases, with 15 bases left between them. In DNA form, the CDR3 reads TGTGCTAGTGGTTTGGTACTCGGCAGTACGGGCACTGAAGCTTTCTTT. Translated: CASGLVLGSTGTEAFF.

In its sample, this clone was seen a few times. This chain uses TRBV6-6 with TRBJ2-4; no clear D gene. The length of the CDR3 is 11 residues. Germline V gene lookup returns CDR1 MNHNY and CDR2 SVGAGI (reference sequence). V shed 5 bases and J shed 8 bases, with 7 bases lying between them. CDR3 in amino acids: CASSTPDIQYF. DNA of the CDR3: TGTGCCAGCAGTACGCCGGACATTCAGTACTTC.

The rearrangement joins TRBV28 to TRBJ1-5; D uncertain. The V gene's germline CDR1 is MDHEN and CDR2 SYDVKM. The V gene lost 5 bases and the J gene lost 3 bases, with 17 bases spanning the gap. This CDR3 spans 16 amino acids. CDR3 residues: CASSPTLVALNQPQHF. The CDR3 coding sequence is TGTGCCAGCAGTCCCACCTTAGTGGCCCTCAATCAGCCCCAGCATTTT.